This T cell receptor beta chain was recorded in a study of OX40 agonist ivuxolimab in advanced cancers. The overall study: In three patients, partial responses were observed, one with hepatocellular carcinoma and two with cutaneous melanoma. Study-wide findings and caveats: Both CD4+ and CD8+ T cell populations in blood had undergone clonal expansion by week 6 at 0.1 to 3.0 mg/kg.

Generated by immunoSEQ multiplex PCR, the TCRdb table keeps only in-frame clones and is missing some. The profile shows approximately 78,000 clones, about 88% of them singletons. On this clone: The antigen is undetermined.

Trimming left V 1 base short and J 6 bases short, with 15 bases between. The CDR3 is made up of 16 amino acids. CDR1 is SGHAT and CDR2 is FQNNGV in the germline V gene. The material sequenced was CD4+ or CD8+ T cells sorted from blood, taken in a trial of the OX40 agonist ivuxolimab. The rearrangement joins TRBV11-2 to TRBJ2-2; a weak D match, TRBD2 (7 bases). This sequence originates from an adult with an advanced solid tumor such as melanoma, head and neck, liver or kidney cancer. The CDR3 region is CASSLGEGGPPGELFF. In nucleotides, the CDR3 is TGTGCCAGCAGCTTAGGGGAGGGGGGCCCTCCCGGGGAGCTGTTTTTT. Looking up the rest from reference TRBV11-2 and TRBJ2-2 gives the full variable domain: EAGVAQSPRYKIIEKRQSVAFWCNPISGHATLYWYQQILGQGPKLLIQFQNNGVVDDSQLPKDRFSAERLKGVDSTLKIQPAKLEDSAVYLCASSLGEGGPPGELFFGEGSRLTVL.